This TCR beta chain was found in a study of T cell changes during pregnancy in multiple sclerosis. The CDR3 extends over 13 amino acids. Trimming left V 4 bases short and J 2 bases short, with 10 bases between. Germline CDR1 reads SGHNT; CDR2 reads YYREEE (reference sequence). Profiling relied on immunoSEQ multiplex PCR, and the TCRdb table lists in-frame clones only, not all of them. The sample lists approximately 89,000 clones, 85% to 95% occurring once. This TCR came from a female donor in good health, enrolled as a control in a pregnancy study. The chain couples TRBV5-4 to TRBJ2-7, with a possible D match to TRBD1 (5 bases). Sample: peripheral blood, taken after pregnancy. The CDR3 is CASSLDTTYEQYF. The DNA of the CDR3 is TGTGCCAGCAGCCTGGACACTACCTACGAGCAGTACTTC.